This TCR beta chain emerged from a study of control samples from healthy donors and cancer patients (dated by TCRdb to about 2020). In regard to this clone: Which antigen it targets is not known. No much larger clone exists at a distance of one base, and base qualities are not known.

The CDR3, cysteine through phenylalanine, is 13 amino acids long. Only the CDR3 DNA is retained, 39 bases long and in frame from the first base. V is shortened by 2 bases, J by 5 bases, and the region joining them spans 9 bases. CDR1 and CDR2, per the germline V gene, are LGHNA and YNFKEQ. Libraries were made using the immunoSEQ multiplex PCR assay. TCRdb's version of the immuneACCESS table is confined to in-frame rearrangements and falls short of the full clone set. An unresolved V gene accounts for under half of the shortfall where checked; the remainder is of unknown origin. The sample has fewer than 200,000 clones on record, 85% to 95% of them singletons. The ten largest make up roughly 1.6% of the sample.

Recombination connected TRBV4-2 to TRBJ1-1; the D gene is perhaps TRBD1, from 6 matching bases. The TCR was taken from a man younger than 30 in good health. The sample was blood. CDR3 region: CASSQPQGTEAFF. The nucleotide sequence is TGTGCCAGCAGCCAACCCCAGGGGACTGAAGCTTTCTTT.